The clone carrying this T cell receptor beta chain was recorded once. No antigen is known for it. The data belong to a study of liver allograft versus peripheral blood T cells. Across the study: Repertoires of T cell receptors in transplanted livers were compared with recipients' peripheral blood repertoires.

V was shortened by 0 bases and J by 1 base, with 10 bases between the two germline ends. The germline gives CDR1 SGHRS, CDR2 YFSETQ. The CDR3 loop spans 15 amino acids. Study outcomes and limitations: Reportedly, the T cell receptor repertoires present inside liver allografts differed from those in peripheral blood.

TCRdb itself ran the reads through MiXCR, one entry per CDR3 protein. Of 4,000 or so distinct CDR3 sequences listed, around 18% are singletons. The receptor comes from a human patient who had a liver transplant. Some T cells may be provided by the graft donor. The J gene is TRBJ1-1, the V gene TRBV5-1, with D tentatively TRBD1 (6 bases). The CDR3 reads CASSLGGGGNTEAFF. In DNA form, the CDR3 reads TGCGCCAGCAGCTTGGGAGGGGGTGGGAACACTGAAGCTTTCTTT.